Shown below are 7 T cell receptor beta chains from a single sample sequenced in a study of siplizumab effects on memory and regulatory T cells (dated by TCRdb to between 2018 and 2020). The method behind the library was the immunoSEQ multiplex PCR assay. TCRdb's version of the immuneACCESS table is confined to in-frame rearrangements and falls short of the full clone set. An unresolved V gene accounts for under half of the shortfall where checked; the remainder is of unknown origin. The sample table shows approximately 97,000 clones, and roughly 92% are seen once. The ten largest make up roughly 1.1% of the sample. Input material: CD4+ T cells sorted from blood. Receptor source: a human donor in good health.

The chain uses TRBV19 and TRBJ2-7, with D uncertain. CDR3 size: 11 residues. With 3 bases removed from V and 3 bases from J, the gap between germline ends came to 3 bases. Germline-derived CDR1 and CDR2 are LNHDA and SQIVND (reference sequence). In DNA, the CDR3 is TGTGCCAGTAGTATGGGCTACGAGCAGTACTTC. The encoded protein is CASSMGYEQYF.

The chain couples TRBV4-1 to TRBJ2-1, with a possible D match to TRBD2 (6 bases). CDR1 and CDR2 from the germline V gene are MGHRA and YSYEKL. The CDR3 covers 16 residues. The ends were cut back, 1 base at V and 6 bases at J, with 16 bases in the middle. CDR3 protein: CASSQGLARGPNEQFF. DNA for the CDR3: TGCGCCAGCAGCCAAGGTCTGGCGCGGGGCCCCAATGAGCAGTTCTTC.

This clone was counted only a few times. The chain employs TRBV5-1 and TRBJ2-1, with TRBD2 matching over 7 bases. Germline V gene sequence: CDR1 SGHRS, CDR2 YFSETQ. J was trimmed by 7 bases and V by 1 base; bases with no gene match: 11. The CDR3 is 16 amino acids. The CDR3 bases are TGCGCCAGCAGCTTGTTTACGGGAGGTACTCGAAATGAGCAGTTCTTC. Translating gives CASSLFTGGTRNEQFF.

The chain employs TRBV5-1 and TRBJ1-5; D unresolved. Trimming removed 0 bases at V and 5 bases at J, with 6 bases between. Germline V lookup: CDR1 SGHRS, CDR2 YFSETQ. The CDR3 has 13 amino acids. The DNA for the CDR3 is TGCGCCAGCAGCTTGGAAAGGGATCAGCCCCAGCATTTT. It codes for CASSLERDQPQHF.

The V call is TRBV11-1, the J call TRBJ1-2; D gene uncertain. This CDR3 has 14 residues. Looked up from germline, CDR1 is SGHAT and CDR2 is FQDESV (reference sequence). Trimming took off 5 bases at V and 7 bases at J, with 17 bases between the two ends. CDR3 nucleotide sequence: TGTGCCAGCAGCCTAACCACCGAGAGCGCTGGCTACACCTTC. It specifies CASSLTTESAGYTF.

This clone showed up just once. The CDR3 coding sequence is TGTGCCAGCAGCTTGGGGAGCGCCTACGAGCAGTACTTC. Protein product: CASSLGSAYEQYF. The chain carries TRBV13 and TRBJ2-7, with TRBD2 as a possible D gene (5 bases). The CDR3 is 13 amino acids. V was trimmed by 3 bases and J by 2 bases, leaving 8 bases between them. Germline assignment: CDR1 PRHDT and CDR2 FYEKMQ (reference sequence).

J is TRBJ1-2 and V is TRBV11-2; no clear D gene. V lost 5 bases and J lost 8, with 21 bases in between. CDR3 size: 15 residues. Germline loops: CDR1 SGHAT, CDR2 FQNNGV. CDR3 loop: CASSTYARRGDGYTF. Written as DNA, the CDR3 is TGTGCCAGCAGCACCTACGCACGACGGGGAGACGGCTACACCTTC.